This T cell receptor (beta chain) was captured in a study of blood T cell repertoires in COVID-19. Turning to the study itself: Italy, Spain and the United States were the sources of the convalescent and acute COVID-19 samples. The analysed material was cDNA or gDNA that came from T cells, B-cell-depleted T cells, or PBMCs.

V shed 2 bases, J shed 0 bases, and the junction held 3 bases outside the gene matches. Germline CDR1 reads SGHNT; CDR2 reads YYREEE (reference sequence). The length of the CDR3 is 15 residues. Authors' methods: Amplifying reference gene primers gave estimates of nucleated cell counts. Measured with immunoSEQ multiplex PCR; TCRdb has only the in-frame clones, and not every one. The DNA gave D and trimming, while V, J and clone size come from that table. The sample holds about 160,000 clones; 75% to 90% are singletons and the top ten take roughly 9%. The sequencing sample was made of peripheral blood. The chain uses TRBV5-4 and TRBJ2-3; 7 bases align to TRBD1. The sequence derives from a woman older than 75 with active or convalescent COVID-19. The CDR3 DNA is TGTGCCAGCAGCTTAGGGGGCCCCAGCACAGATACGCAGTATTTT. It specifies CASSLGGPSTDTQYF. The complete variable domain, with remaining parts taken from reference TRBV5-4 and TRBJ2-3, reads ETGVTQSPTHLIKTRGQQVTLRCSSQSGHNTVSWYQQALGQGPQFIFQYYREEENGRGNFPPRFSGLQFPNYSSELNVNALELDDSALYLCASSLGGPSTDTQYFGPGTRLTVL.